The rows below give T cell receptor beta chains drawn from one sample of a study of T cells in Graves' hyperthyroidism and ophthalmopathy. TCRdb redid the calling of the multiplex PCR reads with MiXCR, one entry per CDR3 protein. The sample comprises around 620,000 distinct CDR3 sequences, about 45% of which are singletons, and 15% to 20% rests with the top ten. Material for sequencing was peripheral blood or thyroid tissue (not recorded which). These receptors were collected from an adult woman with Graves' disease, either hyperthyroidism or ophthalmopathy (not recorded which). CDR3s include the opening cysteine and the closing phenylalanine or tryptophan. D genes are given only for firm matches. The listing skips clone size in some rows; elsewhere it reads once, few, many or a size class.

>TRBV20-1|TRBJ1-5|-|once
CSARGAGVNQPQHF
TGCAGTGCTAGGGGGGCAGGGGTTAATCAGCCCCAGCATTTT
>TRBV10-3|TRBJ1-2|-|few
CAIGGPSSGNTF
TGTGCCATCGGGGGGCCATCCTCTGGAAACACCTTC
>TRBV14|TRBJ1-2|-|many
CASSPNRVLGAGRDYGYTF
TGTGCCAGCAGCCCTAACCGCGTCCTTGGGGCAGGGAGAGACTATGGCTACACCTTC
>TRBV5-1|TRBJ2-7|TRBD1|once
CASSLDQGAEQYF
TGCGCCAGCAGCTTGGACCAGGGGGCCGAGCAGTACTTC
>TRBV29-1|TRBJ2-6|TRBD2|-
CSVEGGWFSSSGANVLTF
TGCAGCGTTGAGGGGGGGTGGTTTAGTAGCTCTGGGGCCAACGTCCTGACTTTC
>TRBV14|TRBJ1-1|-|-
CASRARRGRDGEAFF
TGTGCCAGCAGGGCGCGACGGGGGAGGGACGGCGAAGCTTTCTTT
>TRBV20-1|TRBJ1-4|TRBD1|-
CSARAEDRGGEKLFF
TGCAGTGCTAGAGCCGAGGACAGGGGAGGAGAAAAACTGTTTTTT
>TRBV5-4|TRBJ2-6|-|-
CASSIRGGAGANVLTF
TGTGCCAGTAGTATCAGGGGGGGCGCTGGGGCCAACGTCCTGACTTTC
>TRBV19|TRBJ1-1|-|-
CASSRPTEAFF
TGTGCCAGTAGTCGGCCCACTGAAGCTTTCTTT
>TRBV6-7|TRBJ2-2|-|many
CASSPLASKGTGELFF
TGTGCCAGCAGCCCACTAGCTTCGAAAGGGACCGGGGAGCTGTTTTTT
>TRBV7-9|TRBJ1-4|-|-
CASSLSARAELMKNCFF
-
>TRBV29-1|TRBJ2-5|-|few
CSVRDSPAETQYF
TGCAGCGTGCGGGACAGCCCTGCGGAGACCCAGTACTTC
>TRBV19|TRBJ1-4|-|-
CASSMQGREKLFF
TGTGCCAGTAGTATGCAGGGTAGAGAAAAACTGTTTTTT
>TRBV10-1|TRBJ2-5|TRBD1|many
CASSESSTRGQETQYF
TGCGCCAGCAGTGAGTCGTCCACCAGGGGGCAAGAGACCCAGTACTTC
>TRBV7-9|TRBJ1-4|TRBD1|many
CASSPAPGTGDEKLFF
TGTGCCAGCAGCCCTGCCCCCGGGACAGGGGACGAAAAACTGTTTTTT
>TRBV6-1|TRBJ2-7|TRBD2|many
CASREGTSGSYEQYF
TGTGCCAGCAGGGAAGGGACTAGCGGGAGCTACGAGCAGTACTTC
>TRBV5-1|TRBJ1-1|TRBD1|-
CASSSCFGTVNTEAFF
TGCGCCAGCAGCTCTTGTTTTGGGACAGTGAACACTGAAGCTTTCTTT
>TRBV4-1|TRBJ1-2|-|many
CASSQAQGYGYTF
TGCGCCAGCAGCCAAGCCCAGGGCTATGGCTACACCTTC
>TRBV19|TRBJ1-1|-|-
CASSMRAWNTEAFF
TGTGCCAGTAGTATGAGGGCTTGGAACACTGAAGCTTTCTTT
>TRBV5-6|TRBJ2-7|TRBD1|few
CASSGGQYYEQYF
TGTGCCAGCAGCGGGGGACAGTACTACGAGCAGTACTTC
>TRBV7-7|TRBJ1-2|TRBD1|-
CASSPKGGSDSYGYTF
TGTGCTAGCAGTCCCAAAGGGGGCAGCGACTCCTATGGCTACACCTTC
>TRBV12-3/TRBV12-4|TRBJ2-5|-|many
CASSFRGGRETQYF
TGTGCCAGCAGTTTCCGAGGTGGGAGAGAGACCCAGTACTTC
>TRBV7-9|TRBJ2-7|-|many
CASSLTGSGYEQYF
TGTGCCAGCAGCTTAACAGGGAGTGGCTACGAGCAGTACTTC
>TRBV20-1|TRBJ1-2|TRBD1|-
CSARTGWSGELTNYGYTF
TGCAGTGCCAGGACAGGGTGGTCCGGGGAGCTGACTAACTATGGCTACACCTTC
>TRBV10-3|TRBJ2-5|-|-
CAIEGGMMETQYF
TGTGCCATCGAGGGGGGGATGATGGAGACCCAGTACTTC
>TRBV12-3/TRBV12-4|TRBJ1-4|TRBD1|many
CASSSQTGVIKLFF
TGTGCCAGCAGTTCCCAGACAGGGGTCATAAAACTGTTTTTT
>TRBV2|TRBJ1-5|TRBD1|-
CASSPPSWTGDQPQHF
TGTGCCAGCTCACCACCGAGCTGGACAGGAGATCAGCCCCAGCATTTT
>TRBV7-9|TRBJ1-1|-|many
CASSLGNMNTEAFF
TGTGCCAGCAGCTTAGGTAATATGAACACTGAAGCTTTCTTT
>TRBV15|TRBJ2-6|TRBD2|once
CATSSSTSGNSSGANVLTF
TGTGCCACCAGCAGCTCGACTAGCGGGAATAGCTCTGGGGCCAACGTCCTGACTTTC
>TRBV10-1|TRBJ2-5|-|-
CACSAIGGKETQYF
TGCGCCTGCAGTGCTATTGGCGGAAAAGAGACCCAGTACTTC
>TRBV19|TRBJ1-1|-|few
CASSRDGAPEAFF
TGTGCCAGTAGTCGGGACGGAGCTCCTGAAGCTTTCTTT
>TRBV20-1|TRBJ2-7|-|-
CSAWSGLGDEQYF
TGCAGTGCCTGGAGCGGTCTTGGGGACGAGCAGTACTTC
>TRBV5-1|TRBJ1-6|TRBD1|-
CASSLDKGAGSPPHF
TGCGCCAGCAGCTTGGATAAGGGGGCAGGTTCACCCCCCCACTTT
>TRBV7-9|TRBJ2-7|-|-
CASTQILSYEQYF
TGTGCCAGCACCCAGATCCTCTCCTACGAGCAGTACTTC
>TRBV29-1|TRBJ1-2|TRBD1|-
CSAKSQGARYGYTF
TGCAGCGCAAAAAGTCAGGGGGCGCGTTATGGCTACACCTTC
>TRBV6-5|TRBJ1-5|-|many
CASSKTGLRNQPQHF
TGTGCCAGCAGCAAAACAGGACTGCGCAATCAGCCCCAGCATTTT
>TRBV24-1|TRBJ2-4|TRBD1|few
CATSDPGTGEAKNIQYF
TGTGCCACCAGTGATCCCGGGACAGGGGAGGCCAAAAACATTCAGTACTTC
>TRBV2|TRBJ1-4|-|-
CASSEARTLGKLFF
TGTGCCAGCAGTGAAGCGAGGACATTGGGAAAACTGTTTTTT
>TRBV10-1|TRBJ2-5|TRBD1|once
CASSTGGQSQETQYF
TGCGCCAGCTCTACAGGGGGCCAAAGCCAAGAGACCCAGTACTTC
>TRBV10-3|TRBJ1-1|-|many
CAIKPGRFMFF
TGTGCCATCAAACCGGGACGGTTTATGTTCTTT
>TRBV2|TRBJ2-5|-|once
CASRTQGGGGETQYF
TGTGCCAGCAGGACCCAAGGAGGAGGGGGAGAGACCCAGTACTTC
>TRBV7-9|TRBJ1-5|-|-
CASSFGDTVQPQHF
TGTGCCAGCAGTTTTGGGGACACCGTTCAGCCCCAGCATTTT
>TRBV28|TRBJ1-5|TRBD1|-
CASSLWGQGKNQPQHF
TGTGCCAGCAGTTTATGGGGACAGGGAAAAAATCAGCCCCAGCATTTT
>TRBV28|TRBJ1-3|TRBD1|few
CASSPDRGKGNTIYF
TGTGCCAGCAGCCCGGACAGGGGAAAGGGAAACACCATATATTTT
>TRBV5-1|TRBJ2-5|TRBD2|-
CASSRWGIAGKGETQYF
TGCGCCAGCAGCCGCTGGGGAATAGCGGGAAAAGGAGAGACCCAGTACTTC
>TRBV5-1|TRBJ2-7|TRBD2|-
CASSYGTSENYEQYF
TGCGCCAGCAGCTACGGGACTAGCGAAAACTACGAGCAGTACTTC
>TRBV2|TRBJ1-2|TRBD1|many
CASSDISRTGARYGYTF
TGTGCCAGCAGCGATATCTCCCGGACAGGTGCAAGATATGGCTACACCTTC
>TRBV7-2|TRBJ2-7|-|-
CASSRRWMYEQYF
TGTGCCAGCAGCCGACGGTGGATGTACGAGCAGTACTTC
>TRBV4-2|TRBJ1-4|-|once
CASSQMGGRKLFF
TGTGCCAGCAGCCAGATGGGGGGGCGTAAACTGTTTTTT
>TRBV3-1|TRBJ2-7|-|-
CASSTDWKIPYEQYF
TGTGCCAGCAGTACCGACTGGAAGATACCCTACGAGCAGTACTTC
>TRBV2|TRBJ1-1|TRBD1|-
CASSGLAGQGSTEAFF
TGTGCCAGCAGTGGACTAGCGGGACAGGGAAGCACTGAAGCTTTCTTT